This TCR beta chain came from a study of shared clonotypes between healthy human individuals. V was cut by 6 bases and J by 4 bases, with 17 bases left in between. The CDR3 totals 15 residues. The germline gives CDR1 MDHEN, CDR2 SYDVKM. Some clones are missing from TCRdb's copy, which holds only in-frame ones; the method was immunoSEQ multiplex PCR. The sample shows about 1.1 million clones, approximately 80% of them seen only once. J is TRBJ2-3 and V is TRBV28, with D uncertain. The TCR comes from a man aged 18 to 29 in good health. Some clones in this sample may be carry-over from other donors' samples. Sequencing was carried out using memory CD4+ T cells from PBMCs. The subset here: CD45RA-negative fraction. Written as DNA, the CDR3 is TGTGCCAGCAGGATACATTACTCAGACGCAGATACGCAGTATTTT. It yields the protein CASRIHYSDADTQYF.